This TCR beta chain was captured in a study of CD8 T cells in cerebrospinal fluid in Alzheimer's disease (TCRdb year 2020). Study-wide context: To assess CSF T cell clonal expansion, the study used two single-cell approaches: plate-based nested PCR sequencing and droplet-based sequencing. Whether clonally expanded T cells were present in cerebrospinal fluid from healthy elderly individuals and from patients with neurodegenerative disease was tested. In the droplet-based CSF analysis comparing patients with controls, 9 healthy controls (nearly 11,000 cells) and 9 patients with MCI or Alzheimer's disease (over 9,000 cells) were included. CSF gene-expression analysis, which included Parkinson's disease patients, covered approximately 24 samples in total. Paper-wide results and their limitations: Only samples with detectable clones (about 11 healthy, 5 MCI, 5 AD, 6 PD) were included in the overall clonality comparison. A higher percentage of TCRs was made up by the largest CSF clone in patients with MCI or Alzheimer's disease than in controls. The EBV-specific clones were neither the most highly expanded clones nor enriched among patients. The authors warned that finding EBV-specific TCRs in CSF does not prove a causal connection between EBV and Alzheimer's disease. When the data were pooled, most of the 6 Alzheimer's patients but only 1 of 10 healthy subjects had a highly expanded clone, defined as one making up at least 3% of TCRs.

Spanning cysteine to phenylalanine, the CDR3 consists of 16 amino acids. The DNA sequence is not available. Looking up the germline V gene yields CDR1 SGHRS and CDR2 YFSETQ. None of the participants had acute infectious disease, and every participant was in good physical condition. Biomarkers including neurofilament, amyloid-beta and tau were used to confirm neurodegeneration in the patients. A live/dead marker was used to sort live CSF cells for droplet-based sequencing. CSF was obtained by lumbar puncture, and immune cells were pelleted by centrifugation at 300g. CSF samples were checked for red blood cells, and any sample contaminated with blood was excluded. CSF cells were cryopreserved by placing the cells in freezing medium, freezing the cells overnight at -80 degrees C, and then storing the cells in liquid nitrogen. CSF samples were stored for less than seven months before analysis. The library relied on 10x single-cell sequencing. CSF cells were profiled with 10X Genomics single-cell V(D)J and 5' gene-expression libraries. CSF single-cell TCR libraries were sequenced on an Illumina NextSeq550. The original methods were these. V(D)J reads were aligned to the vdj-GRCh38 alts ensemble 2.0.0 reference and processed with the Cell Ranger vdj pipeline. Clonotypes were defined as cell barcodes sharing the same set of productive CDR3 nucleotide sequences. To connect clonality with transcriptional profiles, clonotype information was added to the gene-expression metadata in Seurat v3.0. Exclusion was applied to CSF cells with more than 1,800 genes, more than 7,500 UMIs or more than 10% mitochondrial reads. To identify TCRs with known antigen specificity, CDR3-beta sequences were compared against VDJdb. Only TCRs with complete alpha and beta chains were included in the network analysis of clone sharing, which used the R package qgraph. Based on TCRdb reprocessing of the reads, there is one entry per CDR3 protein sequence, and DNA is missing. TCRdb's processing, not the study's, gives the V and J calls here. This sample's table carries fewer than 2,000 distinct CDR3 sequences. The ten largest clones represent 7.5% to 9% of the sample.

Details on this clonotype: The antigen it recognizes is unknown.

The sequenced sample was cerebrospinal fluid. The TCR comes from a human donor with mild cognitive impairment. The sequence links TRBV5-1 to TRBJ1-3; TCRdb proposes TRBD1, but this gene call is untestable without DNA. The CDR3 region reads CASSLGGSSSGNTIYF.